This TCR beta chain is drawn from a study of blood T cells in healthy people across ages. Sample-barcoded 5' priming and a J-beta primer mix drove a second PCR of about 6 to 12 cycles. TCRdb called the 5' RACE reads again in MiXCR, with one record for every CDR3 protein. The table records 850,000 to 1,300,000 distinct CDR3 sequences, 40% to 55% of them present only once. Trimming removed 8 bases from V and 1 base from J, with 9 bases in between. This CDR3 is built from 12 residues. Germline CDR1 and CDR2: MDHEN and SYDVKM. The TCR originated in a woman aged 55-69 years in good health. The V gene is TRBV28, the J gene TRBJ2-7; tentatively, D is TRBD1 (5 bases). What was sequenced was blood. The CDR3 reads CASSGYSYEQYF. The CDR3 nucleotides read TGTGCCAGCTCAGGGTATTCCTACGAGCAGTACTTC.